This T cell receptor beta chain stems from a study of T cell repertoires in cytomegalovirus infection. Across the whole study: In public TCR beta signatures, there were indications of both CMV infection and matching HLA type. Whole-study results and caveats: Clonotype analysis showed dominance of the ex vivo response by HLA-C-restricted CMV-specific TCR beta clonotypes.

Germline values: CDR1 LGHNA, CDR2 YSLEER. The V gene lost 4 bases and the J gene lost 0 bases, with 15 bases spanning the gap. The CDR3 extends over 17 amino acids. TCRdb used MiXCR to reprocess the reads, holding one entry per CDR3 protein. The table shows roughly 860,000 distinct CDR3 sequences, with around a third occurring only once. Note on this clonotype: The antigen remains unidentified.

The receptor comes from a human donor in good health (CMV status not recorded). Some clones in this sample may be carry-over from other donors' samples. The material sequenced was cultured CD8+ T cells from PBMCs, taken from culture after CMV antigen stimulation. The rearrangement uses TRBV4-3 and TRBJ1-4, with a weak D call TRBD1 (6 bases). CDR3 amino acids: CASSPQGPQATNEKLFF. As DNA, the CDR3 is TGCGCCAGCAGCCCCCAGGGGCCCCAAGCAACTAATGAAAAACTGTTTTTT.